This is a list of T cell receptor beta chains from one sample in a study of T-cell reconstitution after alpha-beta-depleted transplantation in children. MiXCR, run by TCRdb on the PCR reads, gives a single entry per CDR3 protein. The table has more than 3,000 distinct CDR3 sequences, roughly 30% seen once. The sequencing here drew on PBMCs, mostly from graft donor cells, taken 60 days after TCRalphabeta/CD19-depleted stem cell transplant. These receptors were collected from a male patient aged 2 to 10 who had a stem cell transplant for acute myeloid leukemia, so the T cells may come from the graft donor. CDR3s include the opening cysteine and the closing phenylalanine or tryptophan. The D gene is left open where the match is weak. Clone size is shown for a subset of rows, as once, few, many or a class of expanded clone.

J gene,V gene,D gene,clone size,CDR3 protein,CDR3 DNA
TRBJ2-7,TRBV6-2/TRBV6-3,.,many,CASSRQGGEQYF,TGTGCCAGCAGTCGACAGGGAGGCGAGCAGTACTTC
TRBJ2-3,TRBV7-3,TRBD2,many,CASSFSWTSETDTQYF,TGTGCCAGCAGCTTTTCTTGGACTAGCGAGACAGATACGCAGTATTTT
TRBJ1-5,TRBV7-9,TRBD1,few,CASSLGGRGQNQPQHF,TGTGCCAGCAGCTTAGGAGGGAGGGGGCAAAATCAGCCCCAGCATTTT
TRBJ1-5,TRBV7-9,TRBD1,.,CASSDRDQPQHF,TGTGCCAGCAGCGACAGGGATCAGCCCCAGCATTTT
TRBJ1-5,TRBV6-5,.,many,CASSYETGSQPQHF,TGTGCCAGCAGTTACGAGACAGGTAGTCAGCCCCAGCATTTT
TRBJ1-1,TRBV29-1,.,many,CSALGTTNTEAFF,TGCAGCGCCCTCGGCACGACGAACACTGAAGCTTTCTTT
TRBJ1-1,TRBV7-9,.,many,CASSLVAGGGTEAFF,TGTGCCAGCAGCTTAGTGGCGGGGGGAGGAACTGAAGCTTTCTTT
TRBJ2-5,TRBV5-4,TRBD2,few,CASTRGRGDLQETQYF,TGTGCCAGCACCCGGGGGCGGGGGGACCTACAAGAGACCCAGTACTTC
TRBJ2-5,TRBV6-1,.,.,CASSQGGRQETQYF,TGTGCCAGCAGCCAAGGGGGGAGGCAAGAGACCCAGTACTTC
TRBJ2-2,TRBV4-3,.,many,CASSQDWTGTGELFF,TGCGCCAGCAGCCAAGATTGGACTGGCACCGGGGAGCTGTTTTTT
TRBJ2-6,TRBV20-1,.,.,CSARGDGFPGANVLTF,TGCAGTGCTAGAGGGGATGGCTTCCCTGGGGCCAACGTCCTGACTTTC
TRBJ1-2,TRBV29-1,TRBD1,large,CSAPGGPYGYTF,TGCAGCGCCCCAGGGGGGCCCTATGGCTACACCTTC
TRBJ2-1,TRBV7-2,TRBD1,.,CASSGRPQGYEQFF,TGTGCCAGCAGCGGACGTCCACAGGGGTATGAGCAGTTCTTC
TRBJ2-1,TRBV3-1,.,.,CACSQGPTGNRRFDEQFF,TGTGCCTGCTCCCAAGGGCCAACAGGTAACCGGAGGTTCGATGAGCAGTTCTTC
TRBJ1-1,TRBV2,.,few,CASSETRDTEAFF,TGTGCCAGCAGTGAGACCAGGGACACTGAAGCTTTCTTT
TRBJ2-3,TRBV7-2,.,many,CASSLVLGASTDTQYF,TGTGCCAGCAGCTTAGTCCTAGGGGCAAGTACAGATACGCAGTATTTT
TRBJ2-1,TRBV13,.,.,CAMSHGTLSYNEQFF,TGTGCCATGAGCCATGGGACCCTGTCCTACAATGAGCAGTTCTTC
TRBJ2-7,TRBV7-9,.,.,CASSFGWQGRGEQYF,TGTGCCAGCAGCTTCGGTTGGCAGGGACGGGGCGAGCAGTACTTC
TRBJ1-3,TRBV4-1,.,many,CASSQDPGRRNSGNTIYF,TGCGCCAGCAGCCAAGATCCCGGACGGAGAAACTCTGGAAACACCATATATTTT
TRBJ2-3,TRBV5-6,.,.,CASSRLGSESTDTQYF,TGTGCCAGCAGCCGATTGGGTAGTGAGAGCACAGATACGCAGTATTTT
TRBJ2-3,TRBV5-1,.,.,CASSPPRADTQYF,TGCGCCAGCAGCCCGCCGAGGGCAGATACGCAGTATTTT
TRBJ1-5,TRBV12-5,TRBD1,many,CASGLVETGGDSGNQPQHF,TGTGCTAGTGGTTTGGTCGAGACAGGGGGCGATTCTGGCAATCAGCCCCAGCATTTT
TRBJ1-1,TRBV18,.,many,CASSPDLDLNTEAFF,TGTGCCAGCTCACCGGACCTTGACCTGAACACTGAAGCTTTCTTT
TRBJ2-1,TRBV15,.,many,CATSRGEGSSYNEQFF,TGTGCCACCAGCAGAGGAGAGGGGAGCTCCTACAATGAGCAGTTCTTC
TRBJ1-2,TRBV5-4,.,many,CASSLPGLKGGGGYTF,TGTGCCAGCAGCTTGCCAGGTCTGAAGGGAGGAGGTGGCTACACCTTC
TRBJ2-1,TRBV4-2,.,.,CASSPGTLCYNEQFF,TGTGCCAGCAGCCCTGGGACCCTGTGCTACAATGAGCAGTTCTTC
TRBJ2-2,TRBV29-1,.,medium-sized,CSVGGRRTGELFF,TGCAGCGTTGGGGGGCGCAGAACCGGGGAGCTGTTTTTT
TRBJ2-7,TRBV28,.,.,CASSLRGAYEQYF,TGTGCCAGCAGTTTACGCGGGGCCTACGAGCAGTACTTC
TRBJ2-1,TRBV7-2,.,medium-sized,CASSFSYEQFF,TGTGCCAGCAGCTTCTCTTATGAGCAGTTCTTC
TRBJ2-7,TRBV5-1,TRBD1,.,CASSLAGTGRNEQYF,TGCGCCAGCAGCTTGGCCGGGACAGGTCGGAACGAGCAGTACTTC
TRBJ2-1,TRBV7-9,.,.,CASSLTGRAYNEQFF,TGTGCCAGCAGCTTAACAGGGAGAGCCTACAATGAGCAGTTCTTC
TRBJ1-1,TRBV6-5,.,.,CASSYSGGMNTEAFF,TGTGCCAGCAGTTACTCCGGGGGGATGAACACTGAAGCTTTCTTT